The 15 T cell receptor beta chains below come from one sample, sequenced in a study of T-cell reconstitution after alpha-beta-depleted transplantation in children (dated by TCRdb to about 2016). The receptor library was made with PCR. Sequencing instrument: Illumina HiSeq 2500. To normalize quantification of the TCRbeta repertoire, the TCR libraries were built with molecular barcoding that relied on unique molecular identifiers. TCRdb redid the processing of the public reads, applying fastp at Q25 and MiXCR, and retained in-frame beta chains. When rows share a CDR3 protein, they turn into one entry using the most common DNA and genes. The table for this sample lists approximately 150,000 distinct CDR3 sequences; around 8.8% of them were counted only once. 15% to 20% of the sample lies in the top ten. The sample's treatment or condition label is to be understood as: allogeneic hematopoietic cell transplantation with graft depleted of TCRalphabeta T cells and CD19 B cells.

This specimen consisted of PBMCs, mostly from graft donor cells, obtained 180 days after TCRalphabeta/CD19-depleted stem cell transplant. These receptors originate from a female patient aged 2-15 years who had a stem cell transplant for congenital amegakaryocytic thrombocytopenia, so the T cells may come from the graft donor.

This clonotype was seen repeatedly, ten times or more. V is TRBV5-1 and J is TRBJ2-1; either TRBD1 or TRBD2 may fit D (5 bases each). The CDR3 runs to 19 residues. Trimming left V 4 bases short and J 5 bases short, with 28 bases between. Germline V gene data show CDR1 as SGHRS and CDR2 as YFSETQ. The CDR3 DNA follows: TGCGCCAGCAGCGATGGTCGGCTGGGGTTCAGTGGGGACCACAATGAGCAGTTCTTC. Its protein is CASSDGRLGFSGDHNEQFF.

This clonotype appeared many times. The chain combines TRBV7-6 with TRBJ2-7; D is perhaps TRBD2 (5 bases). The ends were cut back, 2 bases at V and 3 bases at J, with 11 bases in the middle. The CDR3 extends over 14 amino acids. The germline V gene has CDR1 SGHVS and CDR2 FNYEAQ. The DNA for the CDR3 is TGTGCCAGCAGCTTATTGGATGGGAGCTACGAGCAGTACTTC. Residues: CASSLLDGSYEQYF.

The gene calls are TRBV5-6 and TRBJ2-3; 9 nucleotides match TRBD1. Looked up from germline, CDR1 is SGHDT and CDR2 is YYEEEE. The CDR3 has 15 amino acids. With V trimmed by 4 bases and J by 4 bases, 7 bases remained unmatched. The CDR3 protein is CASSAGTGSPDTQYF. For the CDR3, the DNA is TGTGCCAGCAGCGCCGGGACAGGGTCCCCAGATACGCAGTATTTT.

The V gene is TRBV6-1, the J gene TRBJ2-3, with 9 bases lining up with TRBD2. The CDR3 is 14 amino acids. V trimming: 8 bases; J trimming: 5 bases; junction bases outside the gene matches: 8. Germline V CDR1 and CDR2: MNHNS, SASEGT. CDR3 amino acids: CASRGGAEQDTQYF. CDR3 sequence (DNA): TGTGCCAGCCGCGGGGGGGCGGAGCAAGATACGCAGTATTTT.

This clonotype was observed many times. The CDR3 loop is CASRPRGYGNQPQHF. CDR3 DNA sequence: TGTGCCAGCAGACCCAGGGGGTACGGGAATCAGCCCCAGCATTTT. The chain carries TRBV6-1 and TRBJ1-5; TRBD1 aligns across 7 bases. Germline CDR1 and CDR2: MNHNS and SASEGT. The CDR3 spans 15 residues. Trimming cost V 6 bases and J 4 bases; bases outside gene matches: 9.

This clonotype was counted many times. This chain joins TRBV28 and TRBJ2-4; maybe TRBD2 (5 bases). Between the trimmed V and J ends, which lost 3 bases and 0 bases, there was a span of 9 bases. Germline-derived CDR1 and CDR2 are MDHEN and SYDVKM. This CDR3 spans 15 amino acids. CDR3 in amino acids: CASSFGGLAKNIQYF. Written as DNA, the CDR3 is TGTGCCAGCAGTTTCGGCGGGCTAGCCAAAAACATTCAGTACTTC.

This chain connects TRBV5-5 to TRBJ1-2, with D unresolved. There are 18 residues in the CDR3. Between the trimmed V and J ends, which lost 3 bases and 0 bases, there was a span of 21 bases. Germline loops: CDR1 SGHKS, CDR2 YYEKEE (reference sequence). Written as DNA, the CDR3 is TGTGCCAGCAGCTCCAGCTCTCGTCGGGCAGGAGCTAACTATGGCTACACCTTC. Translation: CASSSSSRRAGANYGYTF.

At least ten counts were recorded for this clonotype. CDR3 amino acids: CSALASYSGVGHNEQFF. CDR3 nucleotides: TGCAGTGCGTTGGCTTCTTATAGCGGGGTCGGCCACAATGAGCAGTTCTTC. The chain uses TRBV20-1 and TRBJ2-1; 8 bases map to TRBD2. V dropped 6 bases and J dropped 5; count of bases not matched to a gene: 18. This CDR3 contains 17 residues. Germline values: CDR1 DFQATT, CDR2 SNEGSKA (reference sequence).

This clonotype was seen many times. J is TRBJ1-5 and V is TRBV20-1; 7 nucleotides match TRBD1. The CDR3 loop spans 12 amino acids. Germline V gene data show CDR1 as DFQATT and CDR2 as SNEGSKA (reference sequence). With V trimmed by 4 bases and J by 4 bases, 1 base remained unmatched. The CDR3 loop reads CSAIRGNQPQHF. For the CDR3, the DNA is TGCAGTGCTATCAGGGGGAATCAGCCCCAGCATTTT.

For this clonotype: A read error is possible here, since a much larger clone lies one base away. CDR3 in amino acids: CAWGDLAGDWTDTQYF. Here the CDR3 DNA reads TGTGCCTGGGGGGATCTAGCGGGAGATTGGACAGATACGCAGTATTTT. The genes are TRBV30 and TRBJ2-3, with 10 bases that match TRBD2. CDR1 GTSNPN and CDR2 SVGIG come from the germline V gene (reference sequence). With V trimmed by 5 bases and J by 3 bases, 11 bases remained unmatched. The CDR3 has 16 amino acids.

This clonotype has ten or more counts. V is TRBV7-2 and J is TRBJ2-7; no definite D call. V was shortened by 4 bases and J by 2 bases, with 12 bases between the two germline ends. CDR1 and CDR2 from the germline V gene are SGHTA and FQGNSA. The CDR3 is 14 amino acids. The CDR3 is CASSSRRYPYEQYF. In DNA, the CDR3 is TGTGCCAGCAGCTCGAGGCGATACCCCTACGAGCAGTACTTC.

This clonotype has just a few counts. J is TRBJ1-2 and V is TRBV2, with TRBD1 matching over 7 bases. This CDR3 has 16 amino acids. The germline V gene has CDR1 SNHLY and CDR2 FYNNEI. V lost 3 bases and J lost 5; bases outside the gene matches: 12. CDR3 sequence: CASSDPGTEGWYGYTF. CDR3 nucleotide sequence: TGTGCCAGCAGTGACCCGGGGACAGAGGGTTGGTATGGCTACACCTTC. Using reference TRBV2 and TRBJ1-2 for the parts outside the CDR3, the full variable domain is EPEVTQTPSHQVTQMGQEVILRCVPISNHLYFYWYRQILGQKVEFLVSFYNNEISEKSEIFDDQFSVERPDGSNFTLKIRSTKLEDSAMYFCASSDPGTEGWYGYTFGSGTRLTVV.

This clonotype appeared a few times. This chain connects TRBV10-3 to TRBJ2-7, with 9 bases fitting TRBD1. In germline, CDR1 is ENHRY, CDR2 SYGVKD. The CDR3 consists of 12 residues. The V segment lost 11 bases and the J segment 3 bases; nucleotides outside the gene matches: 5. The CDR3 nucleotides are TGTGCCTCCCGGACAGGGGACTACGAGCAGTACTTC. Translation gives CASRTGDYEQYF.

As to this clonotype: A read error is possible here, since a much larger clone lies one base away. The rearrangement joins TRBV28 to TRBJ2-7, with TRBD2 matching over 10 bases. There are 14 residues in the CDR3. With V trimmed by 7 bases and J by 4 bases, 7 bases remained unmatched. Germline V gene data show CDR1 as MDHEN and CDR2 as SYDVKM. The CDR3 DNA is TGTGCCAGCACGATTAGCGGGAGGACGTACGAGCAGTACTTC. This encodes CASTISGRTYEQYF.

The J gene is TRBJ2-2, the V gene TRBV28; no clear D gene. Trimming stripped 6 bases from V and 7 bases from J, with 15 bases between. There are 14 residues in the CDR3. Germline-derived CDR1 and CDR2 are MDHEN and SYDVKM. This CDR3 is CASSFLTSDGELFF. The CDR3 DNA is TGTGCCAGCAGCTTCCTTACCAGTGACGGGGAGCTGTTTTTT.